Below are 24 T cell receptor beta chains sequenced from a single sample in a study of T cell responses to AZD1222 COVID-19 vaccine. Libraries were prepared by immunoSEQ multiplex PCR; TCRdb keeps only in-frame clonotypes and omits some of them. The sample holds about 81,000 clones, about 91% seen once. The sample here was peripheral blood, taken on day 0 of AZD1222 vaccination. Every receptor here comes from an adult in good health.

The chain uses TRBV11-2 and TRBJ2-3; TRBD2 matches at 8 bases. The V segment lost 2 bases and the J segment 1 base; nucleotides outside the gene matches: 11. This CDR3 region has 18 residues. CDR1 is SGHAT and CDR2 is FQNNGV in the germline V gene. Here the CDR3 reads CASSLWGGRRGGTDTQYF. DNA of the CDR3: TGTGCCAGCAGCTTATGGGGCGGGAGGCGTGGTGGCACAGATACGCAGTATTTT. Combining the CDR3 with reference TRBV11-2 and TRBJ2-3 gives the whole variable domain EAGVAQSPRYKIIEKRQSVAFWCNPISGHATLYWYQQILGQGPKLLIQFQNNGVVDDSQLPKDRFSAERLKGVDSTLKIQPAKLEDSAVYLCASSLWGGRRGGTDTQYFGPGTRLTVL.

This chain uses TRBV5-1 with TRBJ1-4; D uncertain. The V and J ends lost 0 bases and 3 bases respectively, with 6 bases between them. This CDR3 has 14 amino acids. Per the germline V gene, CDR1 is SGHRS and CDR2 is YFSETQ. For the CDR3, the DNA is TGCGCCAGCAGCTTGGGTCAAGCTAATGAAAAACTGTTTTTT. Translating gives CASSLGQANEKLFF. The whole variable domain, filled in from reference TRBV5-1 and TRBJ1-4, reads KAGVTQTPRYLIKTRGQQVTLSCSPISGHRSVSWYQQTPGQGLQFLFEYFSETQRNKGNFPGRFSGRQFSNSRSEMNVSTLELGDSALYLCASSLGQANEKLFFGSGTQLSVL.

The chain links TRBV27 to TRBJ2-7; 10 bases fit TRBD1. This CDR3 region has 15 residues. Per the germline V gene, CDR1 is MNHEY and CDR2 is SMNVEV (reference sequence). The ends lost 6 bases at V and 4 bases at J; junction bases unmatched: 9. The CDR3 nucleotides are TGTGCCAGCAGCTACAGGGACAGGGGTTGGTACGAGCAGTACTTC. It encodes CASSYRDRGWYEQYF.

The J gene is TRBJ2-7, the V gene TRBV4-1; the D gene is possibly TRBD1 (6 bases). The CDR3 sequence is 17 residues long. CDR1 and CDR2 from the germline V gene are MGHRA and YSYEKL. V lost 1 base and J lost 5, with 21 bases in between. CDR3 DNA sequence: TGCGCCAGCAGCCAAGGGGAAAGACAGGTTGACGGCAACGAGCAGTACTTC. Translating it yields CASSQGERQVDGNEQYF.

The J gene is TRBJ2-5, the V gene TRBV10-3; possibly TRBD2 for D (7 bases). There are 15 residues in the CDR3. Trimming cost V 2 bases and J 5 bases, with 15 bases left between them. Germline CDR1 is ENHRY and CDR2 is SYGVKD. CDR3 nucleotides: TGTGCCATCAGTGAGGAGGGGGGGGTTCGGGAGACCCAGTACTTC. This sequence encodes CAISEEGGVRETQYF.

The V call is TRBV9, the J call TRBJ1-1; D gene unclear. The V and J ends lost 0 bases and 11 bases respectively, with 14 bases between them. Germline CDR1 is SGDLS and CDR2 is YYNGEE. The CDR3 runs to 13 residues. The CDR3 nucleotides read TGTGCCAGCAGCGTAGGGGGAAGGGCACGGGCTTTCTTT. This gives the protein CASSVGGRARAFF.

The genes are TRBV10-3 and TRBJ2-5; D is perhaps TRBD1 (5 bases). The CDR3 spans 14 residues. Germline lookup yields CDR1 ENHRY and CDR2 SYGVKD. V was clipped by 7 bases and J by 0 bases, with 12 bases between them. CDR3 residues: CAITPTAYQETQYF. The DNA for the CDR3 is TGTGCCATCACCCCGACAGCATACCAAGAGACCCAGTACTTC.

The gene calls are TRBV28 and TRBJ1-5, with D unclear. This CDR3 is built from 14 residues. With 1 base removed from V and 2 bases from J, the gap between germline ends came to 6 bases. The germline CDR1 and CDR2 sequences are MDHEN and SYDVKM. Here the CDR3 DNA reads TGTGCCAGCAGTTTATTGATAGGCAATCAGCCCCAGCATTTT. It yields the protein CASSLLIGNQPQHF.

V and J are TRBV2 and TRBJ2-7; 7 bases are a match to TRBD2. Germline V gene lookup returns CDR1 SNHLY and CDR2 FYNNEI. CDR3 length equals 16 residues. With V trimmed by 4 bases and J by 3 bases, 12 bases remained unmatched. In nucleotides, the CDR3 is TGTGCCAGCAGTGCACACGAAGCGGGGTACAACTACGAGCAGTACTTC. This translates into CASSAHEAGYNYEQYF.

The chain employs TRBV28 and TRBJ1-1; unclear D gene. Trimming removed 6 bases from V and 0 bases from J, with 17 bases in between. The CDR3 has 16 amino acids. CDR1 and CDR2 from the germline V gene are MDHEN and SYDVKM. Here the CDR3 reads CASSGPGRVMNTEAFF. The CDR3 DNA is TGTGCCAGCAGCGGACCAGGTAGGGTTATGAACACTGAAGCTTTCTTT.

The chain employs TRBV30 and TRBJ2-7; weak D call: TRBD2 (6 bases). Germline V gene data show CDR1 as GTSNPN and CDR2 as SVGIG (reference sequence). The V gene lost 2 bases and the J gene lost 3 bases, with 11 bases spanning the gap. CDR3 length: 13 amino acids. The CDR3 sequence: CAWSRGAGYEQYF. The CDR3 nucleotides are TGTGCCTGGAGTCGGGGAGCGGGCTACGAGCAGTACTTC. The full variable domain, completed using reference TRBV30 and TRBJ2-7, is SQTIHQWPATLVQPVGSPLSLECTVEGTSNPNLYWYRQAAGRGLQLLFYSVGIGQISSEVPQNLSASRPQDRQFILSSKKLLLSDSGFYLCAWSRGAGYEQYFGPGTRLTVT.

The chain couples TRBV27 to TRBJ1-1; 8 bases map to TRBD1. In germline, CDR1 is MNHEY, CDR2 SMNVEV (reference sequence). Unmatched junction bases numbered 5, after V lost 6 bases and J lost 5 bases. The length of the CDR3 is 13 residues. The chain's CDR3 is CASRIQGGTEAFF. The DNA for the CDR3 is TGTGCCAGCAGGATACAGGGGGGAACTGAAGCTTTCTTT.

The V gene is TRBV7-3, the J gene TRBJ2-5; TRBD2 agrees at 7 bases. The V segment lost 5 bases and the J segment 0 bases; nucleotides outside the gene matches: 6. The V gene's germline CDR1 is SGHTA and CDR2 FQGTGA. This CDR3 comprises 15 residues. The CDR3 region has the DNA TGTGCCAGCAGCCCCATAGCGGGTGACCAAGAGACCCAGTACTTC. Translating gives CASSPIAGDQETQYF.

The chain couples TRBV5-1 to TRBJ2-1; 8 bases match TRBD2. CDR1 and CDR2 (germline): SGHRS, YFSETQ. The CDR3 has 15 residues. V shed 3 bases, J shed 4 bases, and the junction held 6 bases outside the gene matches. As DNA, the CDR3 is TGCGCCAGCAGCTCACCCGGGGGGGTATACAATGAGCAGTTCTTC. It translates to CASSSPGGVYNEQFF.

As DNA, the CDR3 is TGTGCCAGCAGCCAAGAGGGAGCCGCCACCTACGAGCAGTACTTC. Translated, it gives CASSQEGAATYEQYF. The rearrangement links TRBV4-2 to TRBJ2-7, with D tentatively TRBD2 (5 bases). Germline loops: CDR1 LGHNA, CDR2 YNFKEQ. V dropped 0 bases and J dropped 2 bases, with 11 bases sitting between them. This CDR3 is built from 15 residues.

The chain couples TRBV6-1 to TRBJ2-1; possibly TRBD2 for D (5 bases). The germline V gene has CDR1 MNHNS and CDR2 SASEGT. The CDR3 extends over 14 amino acids. Trimming removed 3 bases at V and 4 bases at J, with 10 bases between. CDR3 in amino acids: CASSERVRYNEQFF. DNA of the CDR3: TGTGCCAGCAGTGAGCGGGTACGATACAATGAGCAGTTCTTC.

The table lists this clone with a count of one. The same CDR3 can be traced to other DNA sequences in this sample. The chain is built from TRBV2 and TRBJ2-1; D is unclear. Germline V gene lookup returns CDR1 SNHLY and CDR2 FYNNEI. The CDR3 is 11 amino acids. V gave up 7 bases and J gave up 3 bases, with 4 bases separating them. CDR3 nucleotide sequence: TGTGCCAGCACCGGCTACAATGAGCAGTTCTTC. This encodes CASTGYNEQFF.

This CDR3 reads CASSLERGEPQHF. The CDR3 DNA is TGTGCCAGCAGCCTAGAAAGGGGAGAACCCCAGCATTTT. The chain recombines TRBV3-1 (or the pseudogene TRBV3-2) with TRBJ1-5, with TRBD1 as a possible D gene (5 bases). Trimming took 4 bases from V and 10 from J, leaving 14 bases between them. Germline loops: CDR1 LGHDT, CDR2 YNNKEL (reference sequence). This CDR3 region has 13 residues.

The rearrangement links TRBV5-1 to TRBJ2-5; D unclear. The V and J ends lost 3 bases and 4 bases respectively, with 13 bases between them. The CDR3 covers 14 residues. The V gene's germline CDR1 is SGHRS and CDR2 YFSETQ. Here the CDR3 reads CASSYVAVGETQYF. DNA for the CDR3: TGCGCCAGCAGCTATGTGGCGGTTGGAGAGACCCAGTACTTC.

This chain links TRBV28 with TRBJ1-2, with a weak D call TRBD1 (5 bases). The CDR3 runs 14 residues. V was shortened by 4 bases and J by 4 bases, with 13 bases between the two germline ends. The germline gives CDR1 MDHEN, CDR2 SYDVKM. This CDR3 reads CASSYAGTLYGYTF. CDR3 DNA: TGTGCCAGCAGTTACGCCGGGACCCTCTATGGCTACACCTTC.

The rearrangement uses TRBV6-5 and TRBJ2-5; 10 positions agree with TRBD2. Germline CDR1 is MNHEY and CDR2 is SVGAGI. Trimming removed 6 bases from V and 5 bases from J; junction bases left unmatched: 9. The CDR3 sequence is 15 residues long. The CDR3 here is CASRVQAGGWETQYF. The CDR3 DNA reads TGTGCCAGCAGGGTTCAAGCGGGAGGGTGGGAGACCCAGTACTTC.

V is TRBV30 and J is TRBJ2-6; D gene unclear. This CDR3 is 13 amino acids long. CDR1 GTSNPN and CDR2 SVGIG come from the germline V gene (reference sequence). Trimming stripped 5 bases from V and 1 base from J, with 6 bases between. The CDR3 sequence is CAWEQSGANVLTF. The CDR3 DNA sequence: TGTGCCTGGGAACAGTCTGGGGCCAACGTCCTGACTTTC.

This clone was recorded once. V and J are TRBV20-1 and TRBJ2-3; TRBD2 is a possible D gene (6 bases). With 6 bases removed from V and 8 bases from J, the gap between germline ends came to 12 bases. Germline V gives CDR1 DFQATT, CDR2 SNEGSKA (reference sequence). This CDR3 has 11 amino acids. The CDR3 spells CSADPGVTQYF. The CDR3 DNA reads TGCAGTGCGGACCCGGGGGTTACGCAGTATTTT.

The chain recombines TRBV9 with TRBJ2-2; maybe TRBD2 (6 bases). Trimming removed 1 base at V and 1 base at J, with 11 bases between. Germline-derived CDR1 and CDR2 are SGDLS and YYNGEE. The CDR3 runs to 16 residues. The CDR3 sequence is CASSVSVAVNTGELFF. The CDR3 DNA follows: TGTGCCAGCAGCGTATCTGTAGCGGTGAACACCGGGGAGCTGTTTTTT. The full variable domain, completed using reference TRBV9 and TRBJ2-2, is DSGVTQTPKHLITATGQRVTLRCSPRSGDLSVYWYQQSLDQGLQFLIQYYNGEERAKGNILERFSAQQFPDLHSELNLSSLELGDSALYFCASSVSVAVNTGELFFGEGSRLTVL.